This is a list of T cell receptor beta chains from one sample in a study of beta chain features in type 1 diabetes. Sequenced by immunoSEQ multiplex PCR; TCRdb stores in-frame clones only, minus some. The sample lists about 390,000 clones; roughly a tenth were seen once. The sample taken for sequencing was central memory CD4+ T cells from blood. Receptor source: a man aged 25-45 years with type 1 diabetes. Each CDR3 is given with its conserved first and last residue. D genes are given only for firm matches. Clone size is stated in some rows and not others, as once, few, many or a class when expanded.

few	.	TRBV28	TRBJ1-1	CASSLGSAGRTEAFF	TGTGCCAGCAGTTTAGGCTCGGCAGGGCGCACTGAAGCTTTCTTT
.	.	TRBV30	TRBJ1-1	CAWSVGGGNVAFF	TGTGCCTGGAGTGTGGGAGGGGGTAATGTAGCTTTCTTT
.	.	TRBV19	TRBJ1-3	CASSLDFASSGNTIYF	TGTGCCAGTTCCTTGGACTTCGCAAGCTCTGGAAACACCATATATTTT
.	.	TRBV6-5	TRBJ2-7	CASSYPYSPGEQYF	TGTGCCAGCAGTTACCCGTACTCCCCGGGTGAGCAGTACTTC
many	.	TRBV5-1	TRBJ2-3	CASSPLLRIPDTQYF	TGCGCCAGCAGCCCCTTGCTCAGAATCCCAGATACGCAGTATTTT
.	TRBD1	TRBV6-1	TRBJ1-2	CASSAGQLYGYTF	TGTGCCAGCAGTGCGGGACAGCTCTATGGCTACACCTTC
.	.	TRBV6-5	TRBJ2-5	CASSYGLGGYEETQYF	TGTGCCAGCAGTTACGGATTAGGAGGCTACGAAGAGACCCAGTACTTC
few	.	TRBV29-1	TRBJ1-3	CSVVEAVDSGNTIYF	TGCAGCGTTGTAGAGGCGGTTGACTCTGGAAACACCATATATTTT
.	TRBD1	TRBV4-1	TRBJ1-2	CASSYETGQNYGYTF	TGCGCCAGCAGCTACGAAACGGGACAGAACTATGGCTACACCTTC
few	.	TRBV4-1	TRBJ1-4	CASSQDSPGANEKLFF	TGCGCCAGCAGCCAAGATTCTCCGGGAGCGAATGAAAAACTGTTTTTT
few	TRBD1	TRBV18	TRBJ1-5	CASSPDRGPQHF	TGTGCCAGCTCACCAGACAGGGGGCCCCAGCATTTT
few	TRBD2	TRBV10-2	TRBJ2-3	CASSQASGKGTQYF	TGCGCCAGCAGTCAGGCTAGCGGGAAAGGTACGCAGTATTTT
few	TRBD2	TRBV25-1	TRBJ2-1	CASSELTSGGAREQFF	TGTGCCAGCAGTGAATTAACTAGCGGGGGGGCTAGGGAGCAGTTCTTC
.	.	TRBV7-2	TRBJ2-6	CASSPGGSGANVLTF	TGTGCCAGCAGTCCCGGGGGCTCTGGGGCCAACGTCCTGACTTTC
few	TRBD1	TRBV6-6	TRBJ1-5	CASSGTADNNQPQHF	TGTGCCAGCAGTGGGACAGCCGATAACAATCAGCCCCAGCATTTT
.	TRBD1	TRBV5-1	TRBJ2-1	CASELIPGTGEGEQFF	TGCGCCAGCGAACTGATACCCGGGACAGGGGAGGGTGAGCAGTTCTTC
few	TRBD2	TRBV18	TRBJ2-3	CASSRTSGHSGDTQYF	TGTGCCAGCTCACGGACTAGCGGCCACTCGGGAGATACGCAGTATTTT
.	.	TRBV5-4	TRBJ2-7	CASSQAGGSGAYEQYF	TGTGCCAGCAGCCAAGCTGGGGGCTCGGGGGCCTACGAGCAGTACTTC
.	.	TRBV5-1	TRBJ1-1	CASSPTMNTEAFF	TGCGCCAGCAGCCCCACAATGAACACTGAAGCTTTCTTT
many	.	TRBV11-2	TRBJ2-7	CASSLDLLNEQYF	TGTGCCAGCAGCTTAGATTTGCTGAACGAGCAGTACTTC
.	.	TRBV11-3	TRBJ2-2	CASSLGRENTGELFF	TGTGCCAGCAGCTTAGGGCGGGAGAACACCGGGGAGCTGTTTTTT
.	.	TRBV5-5	TRBJ1-1	CASSLDYDNTEAFF	TGTGCCAGCAGCCTTGACTATGATAACACTGAAGCTTTCTTT
.	.	TRBV6-5	TRBJ2-6	CASSQQGSGANVLTF	TGTGCCAGCAGCCAACAGGGCTCTGGGGCCAACGTCCTGACTTTC
few	.	TRBV28	TRBJ2-7	CAHTRGYEQYF	TGTGCCCACACCCGGGGGTACGAGCAGTACTTC
.	.	TRBV5-1	TRBJ2-7	CASSPGLGTEQYF	TGCGCCAGCAGCCCGGGGTTGGGTACCGAGCAGTACTTC
few	.	TRBV19	TRBJ2-4	CASSIAQGDIQYF	TGTGCCAGTAGTATAGCTCAGGGCGACATTCAGTACTTC
many	.	TRBV7-9	TRBJ1-5	CASSIGGASNQPQHF	TGTGCCAGCAGCATCGGGGGCGCTAGCAATCAGCCCCAGCATTTT
.	TRBD1	TRBV7-9	TRBJ2-1	CASSSLPGQGHNEQFF	TGTGCCAGCAGCTCGCTTCCAGGACAGGGGCACAATGAGCAGTTCTTC
few	TRBD2	TRBV6-5	TRBJ2-1	CASSSSGGGEQFF	TGTGCCAGCAGTTCGTCAGGCGGGGGTGAGCAGTTCTTC
.	.	TRBV6-6	TRBJ1-2	CAIPGGEGYTF	TGTGCCATTCCCGGGGGGGAAGGCTACACCTTC
.	TRBD1	TRBV5-1	TRBJ2-5	CASSLDRGQETQYF	TGCGCCAGCAGCTTAGACAGGGGTCAAGAGACCCAGTACTTC
few	.	TRBV12-2	TRBJ1-1	CATRIGLEAFF	TGTGCCACCAGAATAGGGCTTGAAGCTTTCTTT
few	.	TRBV7-2	TRBJ2-2	CASSLSDTGELFF	TGTGCCAGCAGCTTATCCGACACCGGGGAGCTGTTTTTT
many	TRBD1	TRBV7-2	TRBJ2-1	CASSPQGAREQFF	TGTGCCAGCAGCCCGCAGGGGGCCAGGGAGCAGTTCTTC
.	TRBD1	TRBV4-3	TRBJ1-2	CASSHTLQGARPRWGYTF	TGCGCCAGCAGCCACACGTTACAGGGGGCTCGGCCACGGTGGGGCTACACCTTC
few	.	TRBV5-4	TRBJ2-3	CASSLETSTDTQYF	TGTGCCAGCAGCTTGGAGACTAGCACAGATACGCAGTATTTT
few	.	TRBV6-1	TRBJ2-7	CASSDPGRSYEQYF	TGTGCCAGCAGTGACCCAGGGAGATCCTACGAGCAGTACTTC
many	.	TRBV4-3	TRBJ1-4	CASSQARRIGEKLFF	TGCGCCAGCAGCCAAGCAAGGAGGATCGGTGAAAAACTGTTTTTT
.	.	TRBV11-2	TRBJ2-1	CASSLDPRGGAYNEQFF	TGTGCCAGCAGCTTAGACCCTAGGGGAGGCGCCTACAATGAGCAGTTCTTC
few	TRBD1	TRBV11-2	TRBJ1-4	CASSQRQGSGEKLFF	TGTGCCAGCAGCCAACGACAGGGAAGCGGTGAAAAACTGTTTTTT
many	TRBD1	TRBV5-1	TRBJ2-1	CASSLGQGYNEQFF	TGCGCCAGCAGCTTGGGACAGGGCTACAATGAGCAGTTCTTC
.	TRBD1	TRBV5-1	TRBJ1-2	CASSSGQGTNYGYTF	TGCGCCAGCAGCTCCGGACAGGGGACTAACTATGGCTACACCTTC
many	.	TRBV7-2	TRBJ2-1	CASSLGPNKFF	TGTGCCAGCAGCTTAGGTCCAAACAAGTTCTTC
few	TRBD1	TRBV11-2	TRBJ2-3	CASSLLGQGTDTQYF	TGTGCCAGCAGCTTATTAGGACAGGGCACAGATACGCAGTATTTT
.	.	TRBV7-3	TRBJ2-7	CASSLGGGLVYEQYF	TGTGCCAGCAGCCTTGGGGGCGGCCTTGTTTACGAGCAGTACTTC
.	.	TRBV2	TRBJ1-5	CARSRGDQPQHF	TGTGCCAGGTCAAGAGGGGATCAGCCCCAGCATTTT
few	.	TRBV4-2	TRBJ2-7	CASSQDIDVVYEQYF	TGTGCCAGCAGCCAAGATATAGACGTCGTCTACGAGCAGTACTTC
many	TRBD1	TRBV4-3	TRBJ2-4	CASSQGQGTKNIQYF	TGCGCCAGCAGCCAGGGACAGGGGACCAAAAACATTCAGTACTTC
.	.	TRBV6-1	TRBJ2-7	CASSAPRTIPYEQYF	TGTGCCAGCAGTGCCCCGCGGACAATCCCCTACGAGCAGTACTTC
few	.	TRBV7-9	TRBJ1-4	CASSFGANEKLFF	TGTGCCAGCAGCTTTGGGGCGAATGAAAAACTGTTTTTT
.	.	TRBV11-1	TRBJ2-3	CASSSRGTDTQYF	TGTGCCAGCAGCTCCCGAGGAACAGATACGCAGTATTTT
many	.	TRBV30	TRBJ1-3	CAWSPLGNTIYF	TGTGCCTGGAGTCCTTTAGGAAACACCATATATTTT
few	.	TRBV28	TRBJ2-3	CASSLYPAGQAGADTQYF	TGTGCCAGCAGTTTATATCCAGCGGGCCAAGCTGGCGCAGATACGCAGTATTTT
few	.	TRBV11-2	TRBJ2-5	CASSLSVAKETQYF	TGTGCCAGCAGCTTATCGGTTGCCAAGGAGACCCAGTACTTC
few	.	TRBV5-1	TRBJ2-5	CASSLGGQVEETQYF	TGCGCCAGCAGTTTGGGAGGACAGGTGGAAGAGACCCAGTACTTC
few	.	TRBV4-1	TRBJ1-2	CASSQDLSLGEVNYGYTF	TGCGCCAGCAGCCAAGATCTTTCTCTCGGGGAGGTCAACTATGGCTACACCTTC
.	.	TRBV4-1	TRBJ1-1	CASSQARDTEAFF	TGCGCCAGCAGCCAGGCGAGGGACACTGAAGCTTTCTTT
.	TRBD1	TRBV19	TRBJ2-1	CASTTGQGFWNEQFF	TGTGCCAGTACCACGGGACAGGGTTTTTGGAATGAGCAGTTCTTC
once	.	TRBV6-5	TRBJ2-7	CASSPRRTNYEQYF	TGTGCCAGCAGTCCCAGGCGGACAAACTACGAGCAGTACTTC